The 10 T cell receptor beta chains given below trace back to one sample, sequenced in a study of human T cells and chemical hapten exposure. Extraction yielded total RNA from whole blood (unfractionated). MiXCR was run by TCRdb on the 5' RACE reads, yielding one entry per CDR3 protein. The top ten hold nearly 7% of the sample, which has 75,000 or so distinct CDR3 sequences, more than 15% seen once. Receptors were obtained from a female donor in good health.

This clonotype was found a few times. The rearrangement joins TRBV7-9 to TRBJ1-4; D might be TRBD1 (6 bases). V lost 2 bases and J lost 8, with 12 bases in between. The CDR3 runs 14 residues. CDR1 is SEHNR, CDR2 FQNEAQ, per germline (reference sequence). In DNA form, the CDR3 reads TGTGCCAGCAGCTTAAATCTCCAGGGGGAAAAACTGTTTTTT. Residues: CASSLNLQGEKLFF. Full variable domain (rest looked up from reference TRBV7-9 and TRBJ1-4): DTGVSQNPRHKITKRGQNVTFRCDPISEHNRLYWYRQTLGQGPEFLTYFQNEAQLEKSRLLSDRFSAERPKGSFSTLEIQRTEQGDSAMYLCASSLNLQGEKLFFGSGTQLSVL.

This clonotype was seen a few times. The CDR3: CASSPGRRSTDTQYF. CDR3 sequence (DNA): TGCGCCAGCAGCCCGGGTCGACGGTCTACAGATACGCAGTATTTT. J is TRBJ2-3 and V is TRBV5-1, with D hard to call. Between the trimmed V and J ends, which lost 4 bases and 3 bases, there was a span of 15 bases. The CDR3 spans 15 residues. CDR1 and CDR2 from the germline V gene are SGHRS and YFSETQ.

Remarks on this clonotype: One end of the junction fails to match germline, which may point to a read error. V usage is TRBV10-3 and J usage is TRBJ2-1, with 12 bases fitting TRBD2. The CDR3 is made up of 16 amino acids. CDR1 and CDR2 from the germline V gene are ENHRY and SYGVKD. CDR3 DNA sequence: TGTGCCACCGGGGGGGAGCTAGCGGGAGGGTACAATGAGCAGCTCTTC. It is translated as CATGGELAGGYNEQLF.

This clonotype appeared many times. The chain employs TRBV27 and TRBJ2-1; 7 bases map to TRBD2. Germline-derived CDR1 and CDR2 are MNHEY and SMNVEV (reference sequence). V was clipped by 1 base and J by 6 bases; unmatched bases: 6. The CDR3 is made up of 15 amino acids. The CDR3 spells CASSLFTSVRNEQFF. The CDR3 DNA follows: TGTGCCAGCAGTTTATTTACTAGCGTTCGCAATGAGCAGTTCTTC.

The genes are TRBV7-9 and TRBJ1-5, with D unclear. The CDR3 is 16 residues long. Germline V gives CDR1 SEHNR, CDR2 FQNEAQ (reference sequence). Deletions cut 1 base from V and 0 bases from J, with 10 bases between. The DNA of the CDR3 is TGTGCCAGCAGCTTAGACGGCAGCTATAGCAATCAGCCCCAGCATTTT. This translates into CASSLDGSYSNQPQHF. Combining the CDR3 with reference TRBV7-9 and TRBJ1-5 gives the whole variable domain DTGVSQNPRHKITKRGQNVTFRCDPISEHNRLYWYRQTLGQGPEFLTYFQNEAQLEKSRLLSDRFSAERPKGSFSTLEIQRTEQGDSAMYLCASSLDGSYSNQPQHFGDGTRLSIL.

The rearrangement links TRBV7-2 to TRBJ2-7, with D maybe TRBD2 (6 bases). The germline CDR1 and CDR2 sequences are SGHTA and FQGNSA. The CDR3 totals 14 residues. V was clipped by 3 bases and J by 5 bases, with 14 bases between them. The CDR3 region is CASSLLPTSNEQYF. The CDR3 coding sequence is TGTGCCAGCAGCTTGCTGCCTACTAGCAACGAGCAGTACTTC.

This clonotype showed up many times. The CDR3, as DNA: TGTGCCAGCAGCTCCCCTAGCACAGATACGCAGTATTTT. This codes for CASSSPSTDTQYF. The gene calls are TRBV7-2 and TRBJ2-3, with unresolved D. Germline lookup yields CDR1 SGHTA and CDR2 FQGNSA. The CDR3 covers 13 residues. V was pared by 4 bases and J by 0 bases, with 5 bases between.

This chain joins TRBV30 and TRBJ1-5, with 7 bases identical to TRBD1. From germline, CDR1 is GTSNPN and CDR2 SVGIG (reference sequence). The CDR3 contains 16 residues. V dropped 2 bases and J dropped 3; count of bases not matched to a gene: 10. CDR3 loop: CAWSWEGAKPNQPQHF. Here the CDR3 DNA reads TGTGCCTGGAGTTGGGAGGGGGCGAAACCCAATCAGCCCCAGCATTTT.

This clonotype was picked up a small number of times. The chain employs TRBV5-4 and TRBJ1-5; no reliable D call. The length of the CDR3 is 12 residues. Germline V gene sequence: CDR1 SGHNT, CDR2 YYREEE (reference sequence). With 5 bases removed from V and 4 bases from J, the gap between germline ends came to 7 bases. The CDR3 region has the DNA TGTGCCAGCAGTATAGGGAATCAGCCCCAGCATTTT. Amino acids: CASSIGNQPQHF.

This clonotype has only a few counts. The V gene is TRBV7-9, the J gene TRBJ2-1; the match to TRBD2 covers 7 bases. Germline V gene sequence: CDR1 SEHNR, CDR2 FQNEAQ (reference sequence). With 2 bases clipped from V and 7 bases from J, the junction kept 5 bases outside the gene matches. This CDR3 is built from 14 residues. The CDR3 region has the DNA TGTGCCAGCAGCTTAAGCGGGACTACTAATGAGCAGTTCTTC. Translation: CASSLSGTTNEQFF.